These T cell receptor beta chains were read from a single sample in a study of cytomegalovirus exposure and HLA in healthy donors. Assay used: immunoSEQ multiplex PCR; TCRdb lists only in-frame clones, some missing. The data show over 70,000 clones, less than 75% seen once. Material for sequencing was PBMCs. The source is a man in his thirties or forties in good health and CMV-seronegative. CDR3s include the opening cysteine and the closing phenylalanine or tryptophan. D genes are given only for firm matches. Expanded clones get a size class; other rows say once, few or many, or leave the size out.

D	V	J	size	CDR3	DNA
-	TRBV7-9	TRBJ2-1	-	CASSSSPLPYNEQFF	TGTGCCAGCAGCTCCTCCCCTCTACCGTACAATGAGCAGTTCTTC
-	TRBV29-1	TRBJ2-3	-	CSACGSREGTDTQYF	TGCAGCGCTTGTGGGTCGAGGGAGGGCACAGATACGCAGTATTTT
-	TRBV14	TRBJ1-1	-	CASSQDLFSLGPGDTEAFF	TGTGCCAGCAGCCAAGATCTTTTCTCTCTAGGGCCAGGGGACACTGAAGCTTTCTTT
TRBD2	TRBV7-2	TRBJ2-5	-	CASSFGRGRGQETQYF	TGTGCCAGCAGCTTCGGCCGGGGGAGGGGCCAAGAGACCCAGTACTTC
-	TRBV28	TRBJ1-2	-	CASSLSGDTKNYGYTF	TGTGCCAGCAGTTTAAGTGGCGACACGAAGAACTATGGCTACACCTTC
TRBD1	TRBV7-2	TRBJ2-7	once	CASSLTGTGTYEQYF	TGTGCCAGCAGTCTCACCGGGACAGGGACCTACGAGCAGTACTTC
-	TRBV30	TRBJ2-5	-	CAWSVKGWETQYF	TGTGCCTGGAGTGTAAAGGGGTGGGAGACCCAGTACTTC
-	TRBV28	TRBJ2-7	-	CASTWGRSYEQYF	TGTGCCAGCACTTGGGGGAGGTCCTACGAGCAGTACTTC
-	TRBV2	TRBJ2-1	-	CASSGLTPQGEQFF	TGTGCCAGCAGCGGACTAACCCCCCAAGGTGAGCAGTTCTTC
-	TRBV7-2	TRBJ1-1	-	CASSLRGQMNTEAFF	TGTGCCAGCAGCTTGCGAGGACAGATGAACACTGAAGCTTTCTTT
-	TRBV27	TRBJ2-1	-	CASRRVLYNEQFF	TGTGCCAGTAGGAGGGTCCTCTACAATGAGCAGTTCTTC
-	TRBV27	TRBJ1-2	once	CASSSFPDGYTF	TGTGCCAGCAGCTCTTTCCCGGATGGCTACACCTTC
TRBD2	TRBV27	TRBJ2-3	-	CASSETSGSTDTQYF	TGTGCCAGCAGTGAAACTAGCGGGAGCACAGATACGCAGTATTTT
TRBD2	TRBV5-6	TRBJ2-7	few	CASSLGLAGGSSDEQYF	TGTGCCAGCAGCTTGGGACTAGCGGGAGGAAGTTCTGACGAGCAGTACTTC
TRBD1	TRBV7-2	TRBJ2-7	-	CASSSRQGGYEQYF	TGTGCCAGCAGCTCAAGACAGGGGGGATACGAGCAGTACTTC
-	TRBV18	TRBJ1-1	-	CASSPDRHTEAFF	TGTGCCAGCTCCCCGGACAGACACACTGAAGCTTTCTTT
-	TRBV7-9	TRBJ1-2	-	CASSLISNSNYGYTF	TGTGCCAGCAGCTTGATATCAAACAGTAACTATGGCTACACCTTC
-	TRBV7-2	TRBJ2-3	few	CASSLATGRGTDTQYF	TGTGCCAGCAGCTTAGCGACCGGCAGGGGCACAGATACGCAGTATTTT
-	TRBV6-6	TRBJ1-2	-	CASSSGQPYGYTF	TGTGCCAGCAGTTCGGGACAACCCTATGGCTACACCTTC
TRBD2	TRBV5-1	TRBJ2-2	-	CASSLAGRDTGELFF	TGCGCCAGCAGCCTAGCGGGGAGGGACACCGGGGAGCTGTTTTTT
TRBD1	TRBV28	TRBJ1-1	-	CASSPGQGAMNTEAFF	TGTGCCAGCAGCCCAGGACAGGGGGCAATGAACACTGAAGCTTTCTTT
-	TRBV10-2	TRBJ2-3	-	CASSDTGDTQYF	TGCGCCAGCAGTGATACGGGGGATACGCAGTATTTT
-	TRBV6-6	TRBJ2-5	once	CASSSPSSQETQYF	TGTGCCAGCAGTTCCCCATCGAGCCAAGAGACCCAGTACTTC
-	TRBV28	TRBJ1-3	-	CASRAGVWGNTIYF	TGTGCCAGCAGGGCCGGGGTTTGGGGAAACACCATATATTTT
TRBD1	TRBV29-1	TRBJ2-5	few	CSERDRGETQYF	TGCAGCGAACGGGACAGGGGGGAGACCCAGTACTTC
TRBD2	TRBV30	TRBJ2-3	once	CAWGGLAGFTDTQYF	TGTGCCTGGGGAGGACTAGCGGGCTTCACAGATACGCAGTATTTT
-	TRBV9	TRBJ1-1	-	CASSVGGDWVTEAFF	TGTGCCAGCAGCGTGGGCGGGGATTGGGTCACTGAAGCTTTCTTT
-	TRBV29-1	TRBJ2-3	-	CSVGGPDTQYF	TGCAGCGTTGGGGGGCCCGATACGCAGTATTTT
TRBD2	TRBV29-1	TRBJ2-1	once	CSVLAGGFGEQFF	TGCAGCGTACTAGCGGGAGGTTTCGGAGAGCAGTTCTTC
-	TRBV18	TRBJ2-7	-	CASSLTVSYEQYF	TGTGCCAGCTCACTAACGGTTTCCTACGAGCAGTACTTC
-	TRBV27	TRBJ2-7	-	CASSLGGVGRYSYEQYF	TGTGCCAGCAGTTTAGGGGGCGTAGGACGTTATTCCTACGAGCAGTACTTC
TRBD2	TRBV9	TRBJ2-3	-	CASSVTSGGTDTQYF	TGTGCCAGCAGCGTTACTAGCGGGGGGACAGATACGCAGTATTTT
TRBD1	TRBV7-6	TRBJ2-5	-	CASSLTPQGMGTQYF	TGTGCCAGCAGCTTAACCCCACAGGGGATGGGGACCCAGTACTTC
TRBD1	TRBV5-1	TRBJ1-2	-	CASSWTTGEEGYTF	TGCGCCAGCAGCTGGACGACAGGGGAAGAGGGCTACACCTTC
-	TRBV11-2	TRBJ2-7	-	CASSWRLFYEQYF	TGTGCCAGCAGCTGGAGACTTTTCTACGAGCAGTACTTC